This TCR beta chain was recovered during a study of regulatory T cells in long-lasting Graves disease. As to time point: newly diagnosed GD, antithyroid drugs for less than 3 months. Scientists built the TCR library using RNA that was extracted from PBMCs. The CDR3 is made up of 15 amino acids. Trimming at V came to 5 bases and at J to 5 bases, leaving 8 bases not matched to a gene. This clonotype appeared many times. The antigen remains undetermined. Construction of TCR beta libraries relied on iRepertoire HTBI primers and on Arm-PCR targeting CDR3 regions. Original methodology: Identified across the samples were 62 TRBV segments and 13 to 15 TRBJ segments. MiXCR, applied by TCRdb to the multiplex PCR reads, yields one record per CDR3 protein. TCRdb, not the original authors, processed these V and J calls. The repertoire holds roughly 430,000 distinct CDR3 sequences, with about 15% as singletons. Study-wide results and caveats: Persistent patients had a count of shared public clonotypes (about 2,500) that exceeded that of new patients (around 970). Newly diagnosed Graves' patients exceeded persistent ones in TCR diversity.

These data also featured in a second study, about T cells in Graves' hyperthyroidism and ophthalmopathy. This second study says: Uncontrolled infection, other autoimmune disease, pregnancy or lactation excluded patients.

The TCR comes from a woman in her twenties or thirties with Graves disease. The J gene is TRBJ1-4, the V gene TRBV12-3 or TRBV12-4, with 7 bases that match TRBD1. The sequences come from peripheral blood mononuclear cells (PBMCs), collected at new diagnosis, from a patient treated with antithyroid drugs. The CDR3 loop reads CASSPRQGPNEKLFF. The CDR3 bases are TGTGCCAGCAGTCCACGACAGGGTCCGAATGAAAAACTGTTTTTT.